The 21 T cell receptor beta chains in this list originate from one sample, sequenced in a study of graft-versus-host responses after intestinal transplantation. For these TCRs, the target antigens are not known. Assay: immunoSEQ multiplex PCR; the TCRdb copy retains only in-frame clones and omits some. Of over 85,000 clones in the sample, roughly 91% were seen once. The source material was unstimulated CD4+ T cells sorted from spleen or lymph node cells, sampled before transplant. These receptors were collected from a human donor who was the organ donor for an intestinal transplant.

V usage is TRBV19 and J usage is TRBJ2-4, with 10 bases that match TRBD1. Germline values: CDR1 LNHDA, CDR2 SQIVND (reference sequence). V trimming: 1 base; J trimming: 5 bases; junction bases outside the gene matches: 5. This CDR3 has 16 residues. CDR3 nucleotide sequence: TGTGCCAGTAGTATAGGTACCGGGACAGGGGAAAACATTCAGTACTTC. Amino acids: CASSIGTGTGENIQYF.

This clone was counted a few times. The chain has TRBV10-3 and TRBJ1-1; TRBD1 is a possible D gene (6 bases). Germline V CDR1 and CDR2: ENHRY, SYGVKD. V was shortened by 2 bases and J by 3 bases, with 10 bases between the two germline ends. The length of the CDR3 is 14 residues. DNA for the CDR3: TGTGCCATCAGTGAGGGACAGTCTTACACTGAAGCTTTCTTT. Amino acids: CAISEGQSYTEAFF.

The genes are TRBV19 and TRBJ1-1; D unclear. The V end was cut by 1 base, the J end by 1 base, with 13 bases between. The V gene's germline CDR1 is LNHDA and CDR2 SQIVND (reference sequence). The CDR3 is 16 residues long. The chain's CDR3 is CASSIAAGNANTEAFF. CDR3 bases: TGTGCCAGTAGTATAGCTGCGGGAAATGCGAACACTGAAGCTTTCTTT.

This clone has just a few counts. The CDR3 sequence: CASSLTPNTEAFF. The CDR3 DNA sequence: TGTGCCAGCAGCCTTACACCAAACACTGAAGCTTTCTTT. The chain links TRBV7-9 to TRBJ1-1; no clear D gene. The germline V gene has CDR1 SEHNR and CDR2 FQNEAQ (reference sequence). V was shortened by 5 bases and J by 2 bases, with 9 bases between the two germline ends. This CDR3 is 13 amino acids long.

This rearrangement joins TRBV19 to TRBJ2-4; D gene ambiguous. The length of the CDR3 is 15 residues. The germline V gene has CDR1 LNHDA and CDR2 SQIVND (reference sequence). Deletions cut 3 bases from V and 0 bases from J, with 9 bases between. CDR3 DNA sequence: TGTGCCAGTAGTATCCCCGGGTTAGCCAAAAACATTCAGTACTTC. Translating it yields CASSIPGLAKNIQYF.

The chain is built from TRBV11-2 and TRBJ1-2; D call uncertain. With 4 bases removed from V and 5 bases from J, the gap between germline ends came to 14 bases. The germline CDR1 and CDR2 sequences are SGHAT and FQNNGV. The CDR3 has 14 amino acids. CDR3 protein: CASSWPGWRYGYTF. The CDR3 DNA follows: TGTGCCAGCAGCTGGCCCGGGTGGAGGTATGGCTACACCTTC. Variable domain in full (rest from reference TRBV11-2 and TRBJ1-2): EAGVAQSPRYKIIEKRQSVAFWCNPISGHATLYWYQQILGQGPKLLIQFQNNGVVDDSQLPKDRFSAERLKGVDSTLKIQPAKLEDSAVYLCASSWPGWRYGYTFGSGTRLTVV.

The chain carries TRBV15 and TRBJ2-5; 10 bases align to TRBD2. Germline trimming cut 1 base from V and 5 bases from J; bases unmatched to any gene: 7. The CDR3 loop spans 16 amino acids. Germline assignment: CDR1 LNHNV and CDR2 YYDKDF (reference sequence). Here the CDR3 DNA reads TGTGCCACCAGCAGAGCTTTAGCGGGGGGCGGGGAGACCCAGTACTTC. Translated, it gives CATSRALAGGGETQYF.

The J gene is TRBJ1-1, the V gene TRBV11-2; the D gene is possibly TRBD1 (6 bases). CDR3 length equals 13 residues. Germline CDR1 and CDR2: SGHAT and FQNNGV. V lost 4 bases to trimming and J lost 7 bases, with 13 bases between them. The CDR3 DNA is TGTGCCAGCAGCTCACCCGGACAGTTTGAAGCTTTCTTT. Translating gives CASSSPGQFEAFF.

The V and J genes are TRBV18 and TRBJ2-1, with 13 bases that match TRBD2. CDR1 KGHSH and CDR2 LQKENI come from the germline V gene. V gave up 0 bases and J gave up 4 bases; unmatched junction bases: 9. The CDR3 loop spans 19 amino acids. Here the CDR3 DNA reads TGTGCCAGCTCACCACCCCAAAAAACTAGCGGGGGGGGATACAATGAGCAGTTCTTC. Translating gives CASSPPQKTSGGGYNEQFF.

The J gene is TRBJ1-3, the V gene TRBV4-3; D unclear. This CDR3 region has 18 residues. The ends were cut back, 0 bases at V and 0 bases at J, with 15 bases in the middle. The V gene's germline CDR1 is LGHNA and CDR2 YSLEER. The CDR3 DNA reads as TGCGCCAGCAGCCAAGATCTACCCGGACTGGGCTCTGGAAACACCATATATTTT. This translates into CASSQDLPGLGSGNTIYF.

V usage is TRBV5-4 and J usage is TRBJ1-6; possible D gene TRBD1, 5 bases. The CDR3 consists of 15 residues. Germline V gives CDR1 SGHNT, CDR2 YYREEE (reference sequence). Deletions cut 4 bases from V and 5 bases from J, with 13 bases between. DNA of the CDR3: TGTGCCAGCAGCCCGAGGACGGGGGATAATTCACCCCTCCACTTT. It yields the protein CASSPRTGDNSPLHF.

The gene calls are TRBV18 and TRBJ2-3; TRBD2 is a possible D gene (5 bases). CDR3 length equals 15 residues. Deletions cut 6 bases from V and 1 base from J, with 14 bases between. Germline CDR1 and CDR2: KGHSH and LQKENI. This chain's CDR3 is CASSLTRTGTDTQYF. For the CDR3, the DNA is TGTGCCAGCTCGCTTACTAGAACGGGCACAGATACGCAGTATTTT.

The chain joins TRBV7-2 to TRBJ2-5, with a tentative D call TRBD1 (5 bases). The CDR3 is 16 amino acids. Germline CDR1 and CDR2: SGHTA and FQGNSA. The ends were cut back, 4 bases at V and 3 bases at J, with 18 bases in the middle. CDR3 region: CASSSEIWGGEETQYF. The CDR3 nucleotides are TGTGCCAGCAGCTCCGAAATTTGGGGCGGAGAAGAGACCCAGTACTTC.

The rearrangement uses TRBV10-3 and TRBJ1-2, with a tentative D call TRBD1 (5 bases). This CDR3 comprises 16 residues. Trimming shortened V by 6 bases and J by 6 bases, and 23 bases separated the two germline ends. The germline CDR1 and CDR2 sequences are ENHRY and SYGVKD. CDR3 sequence (DNA): TGTGCCATCAGCCACACGCTCCAGGGTCGGAACAATGGCTACACCTTC. Amino acids: CAISHTLQGRNNGYTF.

The genes are TRBV7-2 and TRBJ1-2; no reliable D call. This CDR3 contains 15 residues. V shed 0 bases and J shed 2 bases, with 10 bases lying between them. CDR1 SGHTA and CDR2 FQGNSA come from the germline V gene. CDR3 amino acids: CASSLAHLQNYGYTF. Here the CDR3 DNA reads TGTGCCAGCAGCTTAGCGCATCTACAGAACTATGGCTACACCTTC.

V is TRBV6-5 and J is TRBJ2-1; weak D call: TRBD2 (6 bases). Trimming stripped 4 bases from V and 8 bases from J, with 15 bases between. There are 14 residues in the CDR3. From germline, CDR1 is MNHEY and CDR2 SVGAGI. CDR3 amino acids: CASSLGLEGYEQFF. The CDR3 coding sequence is TGTGCCAGCAGTTTGGGCTTGGAGGGCTATGAGCAGTTCTTC.

This clone was seen once. The chain is built from TRBV11-1 and TRBJ1-6; D uncertain. The CDR3 consists of 17 residues. Trimming took 2 bases from V and 7 from J, leaving 18 bases between them. The germline V gene encodes CDR1 SGHAT and CDR2 FQDESV (reference sequence). CDR3 in amino acids: CASSLYSSGILNSPLHF. The CDR3 bases are TGTGCCAGCAGCTTATATAGCTCGGGAATTCTCAATTCACCCCTCCACTTT.

The rearrangement joins TRBV30 to TRBJ1-1; tentatively, D is TRBD1 (6 bases). The germline gives CDR1 GTSNPN, CDR2 SVGIG (reference sequence). Trimming removed 3 bases from V and 5 bases from J, with 10 bases in between. The CDR3 contains 12 residues. CDR3 sequence: CAWRDRGTEAFF. CDR3 coding DNA: TGTGCCTGGAGGGATAGGGGGACTGAAGCTTTCTTT.

In DNA form, the CDR3 reads TGTGCCAGTAGTCGGGGGGGGACCCTCTCAGCGGAGCAGTACTTC. It translates to CASSRGGTLSAEQYF. V gene TRBV19 combines with J gene TRBJ2-7; 8 bases agree with TRBD2. Germline assignment: CDR1 LNHDA and CDR2 SQIVND (reference sequence). This CDR3 region has 15 residues. The trim removed 5 bases at V and 7 bases at J, leaving 13 bases unmatched.

The chain recombines TRBV5-1 with TRBJ2-5; TRBD2 is a possible D gene (6 bases). V was pared by 4 bases and J by 4 bases, with 23 bases between. CDR3 length: 17 amino acids. Germline V gene sequence: CDR1 SGHRS, CDR2 YFSETQ. Here the CDR3 reads CASSGKGGTAVRETQYF. The CDR3 nucleotides are TGCGCCAGCAGCGGAAAAGGCGGGACTGCGGTGCGAGAGACCCAGTACTTC.

The chain combines TRBV6-1 with TRBJ2-7; TRBD1 matches at 9 bases. V was clipped by 6 bases and J by 2 bases; unmatched bases: 8. The CDR3 runs to 15 residues. The germline V gene encodes CDR1 MNHNS and CDR2 SASEGT. The CDR3 region is CASSPVGTGTYEQYF. The CDR3 bases are TGTGCCAGCAGCCCCGTCGGGACAGGGACCTACGAGCAGTACTTC.